Here is one T cell receptor beta chain with its context. What it recognizes is unknown. The same CDR3 also results from other DNA sequences found in this sample. The data stem from a study of Ad26.COV2.S vaccination and SARS-CoV-2 variants. Study findings and constraints: Placebo recipients trailed vaccine recipients in spike-specific TCR breadth. Post-vaccination spike-specific CD8+ and CD4+ T cell responses reportedly had substantial breadth.

CDR3 length: 15 residues. The V and J ends lost 1 base and 3 bases respectively, with 9 bases between them. The germline gives CDR1 SEHNR, CDR2 FQNEAQ (reference sequence). Treatment specified: some 20 received Ad26.COV2.S at low or high dose, single or two shots; 5 received placebo; per-sample allocation not given. Specimens were obtained on day 63 following the first vaccine or placebo injection. As its vector, the vaccine had Ad26, which expressed Wuhan-strain SARS-CoV-2 spike. The table came from immunoSEQ multiplex PCR; TCRdb's copy has only in-frame clones and leaves some out. The data contain about 680,000 clones, around 89% of them singletons.

This TCR came from a person between 18 and 65 years old who received the Ad26.COV2.S COVID-19 vaccine or a placebo. The chain links TRBV7-9 to TRBJ1-4, with D tentatively TRBD1 (5 bases). The specimen was peripheral blood, collected in a trial of Ad26.COV2.S vaccine versus placebo. The CDR3, as DNA: TGTGCCAGCAGCTTAGACGGGGGACCTAATGAAAAACTGTTTTTT. Protein: CASSLDGGPNEKLFF. Combining the CDR3 with reference TRBV7-9 and TRBJ1-4 gives the whole variable domain DTGVSQNPRHKITKRGQNVTFRCDPISEHNRLYWYRQTLGQGPEFLTYFQNEAQLEKSRLLSDRFSAERPKGSFSTLEIQRTEQGDSAMYLCASSLDGGPNEKLFFGSGTQLSVL.